These 18 T cell receptor beta chains came from one sample sequenced in a study of T cell responses to AZD1222 COVID-19 vaccine. The protocol was immunoSEQ multiplex PCR, while the TCRdb copy is restricted to in-frame clones and leaves out a portion. The sample carries roughly 170,000 clones, around 87% recorded once. The starting material was peripheral blood, obtained on day 0 of AZD1222 vaccination. The receptors derive from an adult in good health.

This chain joins TRBV6-1 and TRBJ2-2; possible D gene TRBD1, 6 bases. Per germline, CDR1 MNHNS and CDR2 SASEGT. This CDR3 region has 15 residues. V was cut by 2 bases and J by 7 bases, with 14 bases left in between. CDR3 in DNA: TGTGCCAGCAGTGAAACGAGGGGGATCGGCGGGGAGCTGTTTTTT. Residues: CASSETRGIGGELFF.

The V call is TRBV18, the J call TRBJ1-2; 7 bases line up with TRBD1. The V and J ends lost 2 bases and 7 bases, in that order; junction bases with no gene match: 7. Germline V gene lookup returns CDR1 KGHSH and CDR2 LQKENI. The CDR3 consists of 14 residues. The CDR3 DNA is TGTGCCAGCTCACCAACACAGGGGCGTAGTGGCTACACCTTC. Protein: CASSPTQGRSGYTF.

A single count supports this clone. J is TRBJ1-5 and V is TRBV7-9; D remains unclear. The V gene's germline CDR1 is SEHNR and CDR2 FQNEAQ (reference sequence). The CDR3 has 12 amino acids. V shed 1 base and J shed 4 bases, with 2 bases lying between them. Written as DNA, the CDR3 is TGTGCCAGCAGCTTAGATAATCAGCCCCAGCATTTT. Protein: CASSLDNQPQHF. The variable domain in full, completed from reference TRBV7-9 and TRBJ1-5, reads DTGVSQNPRHKITKRGQNVTFRCDPISEHNRLYWYRQTLGQGPEFLTYFQNEAQLEKSRLLSDRFSAERPKGSFSTLEIQRTEQGDSAMYLCASSLDNQPQHFGDGTRLSIL.

This rearrangement joins TRBV5-1 to TRBJ2-2; D not resolved. The CDR3 is made up of 15 amino acids. Trimming took off 0 bases at V and 3 bases at J, with 9 bases between the two ends. The germline V gene has CDR1 SGHRS and CDR2 YFSETQ. CDR3 in DNA: TGCGCCAGCAGCTTGGGGCGATTGTACACCGGGGAGCTGTTTTTT. It is translated as CASSLGRLYTGELFF.

This clone was recorded once. The chain is built from TRBV7-9 and TRBJ1-5; D remains unclear. Trimming pared 5 bases from V and 11 bases from J, leaving 13 bases between. Per germline, CDR1 SEHNR and CDR2 FQNEAQ (reference sequence). The CDR3 runs 12 residues. This CDR3 reads CASSPEVGSQHF. CDR3 DNA: TGTGCCAGCAGCCCTGAGGTGGGGTCCCAGCATTTT.

The chain couples TRBV19 to TRBJ2-3, with 14 nucleotides matching TRBD2. This CDR3 contains 15 residues. Per germline, CDR1 LNHDA and CDR2 SQIVND (reference sequence). The trim removed 7 bases at V and 6 bases at J, leaving 6 bases unmatched. The CDR3 nucleotides read TGTGCCAGTACCCGACTAGCGGGAGGGGGGGATACGCAGTATTTT. Residues: CASTRLAGGGDTQYF.

The genes are TRBV19 and TRBJ2-1, with 7 bases lining up with TRBD2. The CDR3 covers 15 residues. The trim removed 6 bases at V and 0 bases at J, leaving 5 bases unmatched. Germline CDR1 is LNHDA and CDR2 is SQIVND (reference sequence). The CDR3 loop is CASRASGSSYNEQFF. The CDR3 DNA follows: TGTGCCAGTAGGGCTAGCGGTAGCTCCTACAATGAGCAGTTCTTC.

The chain employs TRBV28 and TRBJ2-2; D is undetermined. CDR3 length: 14 residues. Trimming removed 7 bases from V and 2 bases from J, with 11 bases in between. Germline assignment: CDR1 MDHEN and CDR2 SYDVKM. The CDR3 loop is CASTAFPNTGELFF. The CDR3 nucleotides are TGTGCCAGCACTGCGTTCCCTAACACCGGGGAGCTGTTTTTT.

The V and J genes are TRBV7-9 and TRBJ1-5; TRBD1 might be the D (6 bases). Germline V gene lookup returns CDR1 SEHNR and CDR2 FQNEAQ (reference sequence). V lost 5 bases and J 2 bases, leaving 16 bases between the germline ends. The CDR3 is made up of 16 amino acids. CDR3 region: CASSPGVGAGNQPQHF. CDR3 bases: TGTGCCAGCAGCCCCGGTGTGGGGGCGGGCAATCAGCCCCAGCATTTT. The full variable domain, with the rest looked up from reference TRBV7-9 and TRBJ1-5, is DTGVSQNPRHKITKRGQNVTFRCDPISEHNRLYWYRQTLGQGPEFLTYFQNEAQLEKSRLLSDRFSAERPKGSFSTLEIQRTEQGDSAMYLCASSPGVGAGNQPQHFGDGTRLSIL.

The genes are TRBV7-9 and TRBJ1-3; a possible D gene is TRBD1 (5 bases). Germline CDR1 is SEHNR and CDR2 is FQNEAQ (reference sequence). V lost 5 bases and J lost 2, with 16 bases in between. The CDR3 runs 16 residues. The CDR3 loop is CASSHRPRVAGNTIYF. The CDR3 DNA reads TGTGCCAGCAGCCATCGCCCCAGGGTTGCTGGAAACACCATATATTTT.

The chain couples TRBV28 to TRBJ1-5; unclear D gene. CDR1 is MDHEN, CDR2 SYDVKM, per germline. The V end lost 3 bases, the J end lost 6 bases, and 6 bases lay between the germline ends. This CDR3 contains 12 residues. CDR3 sequence: CASSFVPQPQHF. For the CDR3, the DNA is TGTGCCAGCAGTTTTGTTCCTCAGCCCCAGCATTTT.

This clone was detected only a few times. The chain is built from TRBV5-5 and TRBJ2-3; TRBD2 aligns across 9 bases. Germline V lookup: CDR1 SGHKS, CDR2 YYEKEE (reference sequence). The CDR3 loop spans 15 amino acids. V shed 0 bases, J shed 3 bases, and the junction held 2 bases outside the gene matches. The DNA for the CDR3 is TGTGCCAGCAGCTTGGCCCTAGCGGGAACAGATACGCAGTATTTT. Amino acids: CASSLALAGTDTQYF.

The J gene is TRBJ2-7, the V gene TRBV11-2; 8 nucleotides line up with TRBD1. The V segment lost 4 bases and the J segment 2 bases; nucleotides outside the gene matches: 1. This CDR3 has 13 amino acids. CDR1 and CDR2 (germline): SGHAT, FQNNGV. CDR3 residues: CASSWGQAYEQYF. CDR3 nucleotides: TGTGCCAGCAGCTGGGGACAGGCCTACGAGCAGTACTTC.

The chain carries TRBV10-3 and TRBJ1-2, with 10 bases that match TRBD1. This CDR3 region has 16 residues. The V gene end was trimmed by 3 bases and the J gene end by 2 bases; junction bases not matched to a gene: 6. The V gene's germline CDR1 is ENHRY and CDR2 SYGVKD. CDR3 region: CAISDGQGGWNYGYTF. The CDR3 DNA reads as TGTGCCATCAGTGATGGACAGGGGGGATGGAACTATGGCTACACCTTC.

The J gene is TRBJ2-5, the V gene TRBV6-5; D tentatively fits TRBD1 or TRBD2 (6 bases each). V was clipped by 2 bases and J by 3 bases, with 13 bases between them. CDR1 and CDR2 (germline): MNHEY, SVGAGI. This CDR3 spans 15 amino acids. CDR3 DNA sequence: TGTGCCAGCAGTTACGGCGGAGGGGGGAAAGAGACCCAGTACTTC. Its protein is CASSYGGGGKETQYF.

The chain is built from TRBV7-3 and TRBJ2-3, with TRBD1 matching over 12 bases. This CDR3 has 16 amino acids. CDR1 and CDR2 from the germline V gene are SGHTA and FQGTGA. After removal of 3 bases from V and 1 base from J, the junction contained 2 bases not matched to a gene. CDR3 sequence (DNA): TGTGCCAGCAGCTTGGGACAGGGGGCACGCACAGATACGCAGTATTTT. This codes for CASSLGQGARTDTQYF.

V usage is TRBV27 and J usage is TRBJ2-1, with a tentative D call TRBD2 (6 bases). Germline V lookup: CDR1 MNHEY, CDR2 SMNVEV (reference sequence). Trimming shortened V by 2 bases and J by 4 bases, and 18 bases separated the two germline ends. The CDR3 runs 17 residues. CDR3 sequence: CASSLGGLALEYNEQFF. The CDR3 nucleotides read TGTGCCAGCAGTTTAGGGGGACTCGCTCTGGAGTACAATGAGCAGTTCTTC.

CDR3: CASSSLGSGSYEQYF. In nucleotides, the CDR3 is TGTGCCAGCAGCTCCTTGGGGTCCGGCTCCTACGAGCAGTACTTC. J is TRBJ2-7 and V is TRBV27, with D unresolved. The CDR3 runs to 15 residues. Per germline, CDR1 MNHEY and CDR2 SMNVEV (reference sequence). Trimming took 6 bases from V and 0 from J, leaving 15 bases between them.